This TCR beta chain was observed in a study of OX40 agonist ivuxolimab in advanced cancers. In terms of the full investigation: Ivuxolimab, which targeted the costimulatory receptor OX40 (CD134), was an agonistic, fully human IgG2 monoclonal antibody. Intravenous ivuxolimab was administered to patients every 2 weeks at six dose levels: 0.01, 0.1, 0.3, 1.5, 3 and 10 mg/kg. Of the approximately 50 dose-escalation patients, hepatocellular carcinoma was present in about 20, melanoma in roughly 15, renal cell carcinoma in 9 and head and neck cancer in 9. In the dose-escalation cohort, approximately 83% of patients were male, and the mean age was 60 years with a range of roughly 20 to 79. Prior anti-PD-1, anti-PD-L1 or anti-CTLA-4 therapy was permitted, and less than 45% of dose-escalation patients had received checkpoint inhibitors. Partial responses occurred in three dose-escalation patients, of whom one had hepatocellular carcinoma and two had cutaneous melanoma. The point of sequencing TCRbeta in the periphery was to test whether ivuxolimab changed TCR sequence diversity and drove clonal T-cell expansion. The monotherapy dose-escalation portion (N of about 49 patients) of the phase I ivuxolimab trial is reported in the paper.

What the research found in general, with its limitations: At doses from 0.1 to 3.0 mg/kg, clonal expansion was seen in both CD4+ and CD8+ blood T cells between baseline and week 6. After ivuxolimab, CD8+ T cells had more expanded clones than CD4+ T cells on average. Low levels of normalized T-cell clonal expansion were also seen in some nonresponding patients. Which antigens the clonally expanded peripheral T cells were specific for was not determined. In the 0.1-3.0 mg/kg groups, partial responders were among the patients with the lowest normalized peripheral clonal expansion, particularly in CD8+ T cells.

The CDR3 has 15 amino acids, counting the end cysteine and phenylalanine. Just CDR3 DNA is preserved here, 45 bases in frame from base 1. CDR1 and CDR2, per the germline V gene, are SGHVS and FQNEAQ. V and J are truncated by 2 bases and 11 bases respectively, leaving an intervening sequence of 20 bases. Genomic DNA was extracted from sorted cells for sequencing of the TCRbeta CDR3 region. The immunoSEQ Assay was used to sequence the TCRbeta CDR3 regions. As stored in TCRdb, this immuneACCESS dataset retains in-frame rearrangements with V and J assigned. A fraction of the clones does not appear; measured against another copy, unresolved V genes explain less than half of the discrepancy, and the remainder lacks a known reason. The sample records 30,000 to 40,000 clones, roughly 81% of which are singletons. The top ten constitute 15% to 20% of the sample. The trial excluded patients who had a history of autoimmune disease or were on systemic immunosuppression. Peripheral blood for TCR sequencing was drawn from every dose cohort at baseline, at cycle 4 day 1 and at cycle 7 day 1. Samples were obtained from an open-label, multicenter, first-in-human phase I dose-escalation trial of ivuxolimab. Adults with locally advanced or metastatic melanoma, renal cell, hepatocellular, or head and neck squamous cell carcinoma were enrolled in the trial. Before TCR sequencing, CD4+ T cells and CD8+ T cells were sorted from peripheral blood as separate populations.

Comment on this clone: This clone's antigen is unknown. Base-call qualities are not available, and no considerably larger clone is one nucleotide away.

The sequence derives from an adult with an advanced solid tumor such as melanoma, head and neck, liver or kidney cancer. Recombination linked TRBV7-8 to TRBJ2-3; the D segment could be TRBD2, given 6 matching bases. The sample here was CD4+ or CD8+ T cells sorted from blood, taken in a trial of the OX40 agonist ivuxolimab. At the DNA level, the sequence is TGTGCCAGCAGCTTAAGGGAGGCCTCACCGTGGGGGCAGTATTTT. Its protein product is CASSLREASPWGQYF.